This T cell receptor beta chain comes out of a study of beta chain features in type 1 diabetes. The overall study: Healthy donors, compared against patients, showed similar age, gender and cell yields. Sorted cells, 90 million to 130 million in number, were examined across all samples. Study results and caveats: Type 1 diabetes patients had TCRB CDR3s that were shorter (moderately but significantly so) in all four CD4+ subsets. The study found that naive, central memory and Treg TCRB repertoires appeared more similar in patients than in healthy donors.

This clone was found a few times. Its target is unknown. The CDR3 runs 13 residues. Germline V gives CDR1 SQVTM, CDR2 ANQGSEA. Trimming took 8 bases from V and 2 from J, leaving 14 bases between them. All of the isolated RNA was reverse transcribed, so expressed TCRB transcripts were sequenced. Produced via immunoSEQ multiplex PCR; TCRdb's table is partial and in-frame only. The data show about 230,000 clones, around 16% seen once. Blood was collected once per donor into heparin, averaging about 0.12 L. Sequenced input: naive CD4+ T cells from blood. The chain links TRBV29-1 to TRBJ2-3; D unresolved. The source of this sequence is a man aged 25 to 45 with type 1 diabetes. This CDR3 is CSSKGRSTDTQYF. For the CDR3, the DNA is TGCAGCTCCAAAGGACGGTCCACAGATACGCAGTATTTT.